The clone carrying this T cell receptor (beta chain) was detected a few times. As yet, its antigen is unknown. The normal lung sample lay at least 3 cm, and maximally far, from the tumour. DNA was extracted from unsorted cell suspensions stored frozen. The V end was cut by 0 bases, the J end by 3 bases, with 12 bases between. The CDR3 covers 15 residues. CDR1 and CDR2 from the germline V gene are LGHNA and YSLEER. This record belongs to a study of immune cell composition in non-small cell lung cancer. Study-wide points: Smoking pack-years did not significantly correlate with tumour TCR-beta clonality. Tumour-associated clones >0.5% occurred in roughly 30% of adenocarcinomas, roughly 75% of squamous.

The repertoire was sequenced with immunoSEQ multiplex PCR; TCRdb's copy has only in-frame clones and lacks some. The table records about 6,800 clones, roughly four fifths of them present only once. V and J are TRBV4-3 and TRBJ2-7; D gene unclear. The source material was non-adjacent lung tissue. This receptor was obtained from a human donor with non-small cell lung cancer. CDR3 loop: CASSQDRRDIYEQYF. The CDR3 bases are TGCGCCAGCAGCCAAGACCGAAGGGATATCTACGAGCAGTACTTC.